The T cell receptor (beta chain) under discussion was sequenced for a study of blood T cells in healthy people across ages. This clonotype showed up just a few times. The use of a sample-barcoded 5' primer and a J-beta primer mix characterized a second PCR of roughly 7 to 12 cycles. MiXCR, run by TCRdb on the 5' RACE reads, gives a single entry per CDR3 protein. The sample shows about 780,000 distinct CDR3 sequences, about 59% of them seen only once. This receptor was identified in a man aged 25 to 40 in good health. Input material: blood.

The CDR3 DNA reads as TGCAGTGCATCTGGGATGATAGAGACTGAAGCTTTCTTT. Its translation is CSASGMIETEAFF. The chain has TRBV20-1 and TRBJ1-1; D call uncertain. Germline V gene data show CDR1 as DFQATT and CDR2 as SNEGSKA (reference sequence). The V gene lost 6 bases and the J gene lost 5 bases, with 16 bases spanning the gap. This CDR3 is 13 amino acids long.